Presented here are 7 T cell receptor beta chains from one specimen sequenced in a study of PD-1 blockade in classical Hodgkin lymphoma. With no exception, relapse followed autologous stem cell transplantation in all patients, and brentuximab vedotin exposure varied. The data were produced by immunoSEQ multiplex PCR, yet TCRdb's version contains in-frame clones alone and is incomplete. Among 50,000 or so clones listed, less than 95% were seen once. Specimen: peripheral blood mononuclear cells (PBMCs), collected before the second cycle of nivolumab. Source of these receptors: a human donor with classical Hodgkin lymphoma.

This clone came up once. This chain joins TRBV5-4 and TRBJ2-1; TRBD1 might be the D (6 bases). The CDR3 extends over 17 amino acids. V lost 4 bases and J 5 bases, leaving 22 bases between the germline ends. Germline values: CDR1 SGHNT, CDR2 YYREEE (reference sequence). The DNA of the CDR3 is TGTGCCAGCAGCATGGGGGCCGGGACAAGGGGACACAATGAGCAGTTCTTC. Its protein is CASSMGAGTRGHNEQFF. Drawing the rest from reference TRBV5-4 and TRBJ2-1, the complete variable domain is ETGVTQSPTHLIKTRGQQVTLRCSSQSGHNTVSWYQQALGQGPQFIFQYYREEENGRGNFPPRFSGLQFPNYSSELNVNALELDDSALYLCASSMGAGTRGHNEQFFGPGTRLTVL.

The chain joins TRBV19 to TRBJ1-1; 8 positions match TRBD1. The CDR3 covers 15 residues. V trimming: 6 bases; J trimming: 0 bases; junction bases outside the gene matches: 6. Germline V gives CDR1 LNHDA, CDR2 SQIVND (reference sequence). The DNA of the CDR3 is TGTGCCAGTAGGCCGCCGACAGGGGTGAACACTGAAGCTTTCTTT. The encoded protein is CASRPPTGVNTEAFF.

This chain's CDR3 is CASSLSGTTYTGELFF. The CDR3 DNA sequence: TGTGCCAGCAGCTTATCCGGGACTACTTACACCGGGGAGCTGTTTTTT. The chain uses TRBV13 and TRBJ2-2, with TRBD2 matching 7 bases. Unmatched junction bases numbered 6, after V lost 2 bases and J lost 3 bases. The CDR3 is 16 residues long. In germline, CDR1 is PRHDT, CDR2 FYEKMQ (reference sequence). Combining the CDR3 with reference TRBV13 and TRBJ2-2 gives the whole variable domain AAGVIQSPRHLIKEKRETATLKCYPIPRHDTVYWYQQGPGQDPQFLISFYEKMQSDKGSIPDRFSAQQFSDYHSELNMSSLELGDSALYFCASSLSGTTYTGELFFGEGSRLTVL.

By share of the sample, this clone is medium-sized. The chain combines TRBV2 with TRBJ1-2; no reliable D call. This CDR3 has 12 residues. The V and J ends lost 2 bases and 6 bases respectively, with 7 bases between them. Per germline, CDR1 SNHLY and CDR2 FYNNEI. The CDR3 bases are TGTGCCAGCAGTGAATACACTGATGGCTACACCTTC. Its translation: CASSEYTDGYTF. Looking up the rest from reference TRBV2 and TRBJ1-2 gives the full variable domain: EPEVTQTPSHQVTQMGQEVILRCVPISNHLYFYWYRQILGQKVEFLVSFYNNEISEKSEIFDDQFSVERPDGSNFTLKIRSTKLEDSAMYFCASSEYTDGYTFGSGTRLTVV.

The chain joins TRBV27 to TRBJ2-6, with D possibly TRBD1 on 6 matching bases. CDR3 length: 19 amino acids. The germline CDR1 and CDR2 sequences are MNHEY and SMNVEV (reference sequence). V was pared by 2 bases and J by 0 bases, with 17 bases between. The CDR3 reads CASSLGGHLGSSGANVLTF. The CDR3 nucleotides are TGTGCCAGCAGTTTAGGGGGACACTTAGGGAGCTCTGGGGCCAACGTCCTGACTTTC. Looking up the rest from reference TRBV27 and TRBJ2-6 gives the full variable domain: EAQVTQNPRYLITVTGKKLTVTCSQNMNHEYMSWYRQDPGLGLRQIYYSMNVEVTDKGDVPEGYKVSRKEKRNFPLILESPSPNQTSLYFCASSLGGHLGSSGANVLTFGAGSRLTVL.

CDR3 DNA sequence: TGTGCCAGCAGCTTAATCCTAGCGACCTACAATGAGCAGTTCTTC. This encodes CASSLILATYNEQFF. This chain uses TRBV7-9 with TRBJ2-1, with D possibly matching TRBD2 (6 bases). The CDR3 runs to 15 residues. V lost 2 bases and J 2 bases, leaving 10 bases between the germline ends. Germline V gene lookup returns CDR1 SEHNR and CDR2 FQNEAQ (reference sequence). The whole variable domain, filled in from reference TRBV7-9 and TRBJ2-1, reads DTGVSQNPRHKITKRGQNVTFRCDPISEHNRLYWYRQTLGQGPEFLTYFQNEAQLEKSRLLSDRFSAERPKGSFSTLEIQRTEQGDSAMYLCASSLILATYNEQFFGPGTRLTVL.

The table lists this clone with a count of one. V is TRBV5-1 and J is TRBJ1-1, with D possibly TRBD1 on 5 matching bases. This CDR3 is 13 amino acids long. The V gene's germline CDR1 is SGHRS and CDR2 YFSETQ. V was shortened by 4 bases and J by 8 bases, with 15 bases between the two germline ends. This CDR3 is CASSRGGTEEAFF. The CDR3, as DNA: TGCGCCAGCAGCCGGGGGGGAACAGAAGAAGCTTTCTTT.